This T cell receptor beta chain was profiled in a study of shared clonotypes between healthy human individuals. Study observations and caveats: Rarefaction curves obtained for sorted subsets showed sequencing incomplete despite large depth.

The run depth of the assay was deep. The table came from immunoSEQ multiplex PCR; TCRdb's copy has only in-frame clones and leaves some out. The table shows under 1,900,000 clones, with 98% occurring only once. Germline CDR1 and CDR2: SEHNR and FQNEAQ (reference sequence). V lost 0 bases and J lost 0, with 15 bases in between. The CDR3 extends over 19 amino acids. In regard to this clone: Its antigen is as yet unknown.

HIV-negative, healthy adults without recent acute infections or vaccinations were the donors. The source material was naive CD4+ T cells sorted from blood. Subset of the sample: CD45RA+ positively selected. The origin of this receptor is a young man in good health. The chain uses TRBV7-9 and TRBJ2-6; either TRBD1 or TRBD2 may supply D (5 bases each). The CDR3 nucleotides are TGTGCCAGCAGCTTAGCCCGGGGACCCTCTTACTCTGGGGCCAACGTCCTGACTTTC. This translates into CASSLARGPSYSGANVLTF.